A single sample gave rise to the 14 T cell receptor beta chains below, sequenced in a study of blood T cell repertoires in COVID-19. Using immunoSEQ multiplex PCR, the repertoire was profiled, and TCRdb retains in-frame clones only, with some absent. This repertoire shows about 190,000 clones, around 85% found once; its top ten account for 3.2%. Sequencing used PBMCs or T cells enriched from blood (not recorded which). The receptors derive from a woman between 25 and 40 years old who had recovered from COVID-19.

The CDR3, as DNA: TGTGCCAGCAGCCAATCGACAGCGACCTACAATGAGCAGTTCTTC. Translating gives CASSQSTATYNEQFF. This sequence joins TRBV7-2 and TRBJ2-1, with D perhaps matching TRBD1 (5 bases). The CDR3 consists of 15 residues. Trimming left V 5 bases short and J 2 bases short, with 13 bases between. CDR1 and CDR2 from the germline V gene are SGHTA and FQGNSA.

V and J are TRBV11-3 and TRBJ2-2; possible D gene TRBD1, 6 bases. V shed 4 bases and J shed 7 bases, with 16 bases lying between them. Germline CDR1 SGHNT, CDR2 YENEEA. The CDR3 sequence is 15 residues long. In DNA form, the CDR3 reads TGTGCCAGCAGCTCCGTAACAGGGAAACACGGGGAGCTGTTTTTT. Translation: CASSSVTGKHGELFF.

The CDR3 protein is CASSKEEGTGNLTDTQYF. CDR3 DNA sequence: TGTGCCAGCAGCAAAGAAGAGGGTACAGGGAACCTCACAGATACGCAGTATTTT. The rearrangement joins TRBV21-1 to TRBJ2-3; the listed D gene, TRBD1, was not tested against the DNA. TRBV21-1 corresponds to a pseudogene. This CDR3 spans 18 amino acids.

This sequence joins TRBV6-5 and TRBJ2-1, with a tentative D call TRBD1 (5 bases). Germline V CDR1 and CDR2: MNHEY, SVGAGI. Trimming stripped 4 bases from V and 9 bases from J, with 10 bases between. The CDR3 totals 12 residues. CDR3 bases: TGTGCCAGCAGTTGGGGCGGTGGTGAGCAGTTCTTC. This gives the protein CASSWGGGEQFF.

The V call is TRBV4-1, the J call TRBJ2-1; 16 nucleotides agree with TRBD2. This CDR3 region has 17 residues. After removal of 2 bases from V and 8 bases from J, the junction contained 6 bases not matched to a gene. Germline values: CDR1 MGHRA, CDR2 YSYEKL. The CDR3: CASSQLGTSGGAYEQFF. CDR3 DNA: TGCGCCAGCAGCCAACTGGGGACTAGCGGGGGGGCATATGAGCAGTTCTTC.

The rearrangement joins TRBV5-1 to TRBJ1-1, with 12 bases matching TRBD1. Germline assignment: CDR1 SGHRS and CDR2 YFSETQ. The CDR3 extends over 15 amino acids. The V segment lost 3 bases and the J segment 4 bases; nucleotides outside the gene matches: 4. Here the CDR3 DNA reads TGCGCCAGCAGCTGGGACAGGGGGCAAGGCACTGAAGCTTTCTTT. Protein product: CASSWDRGQGTEAFF.

The chain joins TRBV19 to TRBJ2-3; 7 bases align to TRBD2. V lost 10 bases and J lost 1; bases outside the gene matches: 8. The length of the CDR3 is 14 residues. The germline gives CDR1 LNHDA, CDR2 SQIVND (reference sequence). CDR3 in DNA: TGTGCCACCCAAATAGGGAGGGGCACAGATACGCAGTATTTT. It is translated as CATQIGRGTDTQYF.

The genes are TRBV20-1 and TRBJ1-1, with D perhaps TRBD1 (5 bases). V gave up 3 bases and J gave up 4 bases, with 15 bases separating them. Germline V lookup: CDR1 DFQATT, CDR2 SNEGSKA (reference sequence). The length of the CDR3 is 14 residues. In nucleotides, the CDR3 is TGCAGTGCTAGTAGCGTCAGGAGGGGCACTGAAGCTTTCTTT. It encodes CSASSVRRGTEAFF.

This sequence joins TRBV2 and TRBJ2-3, with 10 bases that match TRBD2. The CDR3 length is 18 residues. Germline CDR1 SNHLY, CDR2 FYNNEI. The trim removed 4 bases at V and 4 bases at J, leaving 14 bases unmatched. CDR3 protein: CASSGVGLAGVFADTQYF. Here the CDR3 DNA reads TGTGCCAGCAGTGGGGTGGGGCTAGCGGGAGTATTCGCAGATACGCAGTATTTT.

The rearrangement joins TRBV19 to TRBJ2-2, with D possibly being TRBD2 (5 bases). This CDR3 has 17 amino acids. Trimming removed 7 bases at V and 4 bases at J, with 22 bases between. Germline V gene data show CDR1 as LNHDA and CDR2 as SQIVND (reference sequence). CDR3 DNA: TGTGCCAGTACCCTACACTCCTTGGACTCATCCACCGGGGAGCTGTTTTTT. As protein: CASTLHSLDSSTGELFF.

This clone was found a few times. CDR3 sequence reads: CASGSSYEQYF. The CDR3 DNA follows: TGTGCCAGCGGGAGCTCCTACGAGCAGTACTTC. V usage is TRBV9 and J usage is TRBJ2-7, with a weak D call TRBD2 (5 bases). The CDR3 runs to 11 residues. Between the trimmed V and J ends, which lost 7 bases and 0 bases, there was a span of 5 bases. Germline V gene lookup returns CDR1 SGDLS and CDR2 YYNGEE.

The CDR3 spells CASSSGHPEGYTF. The CDR3 DNA reads TGTGCCAGCAGCTCGGGACACCCGGAGGGCTACACCTTC. The genes are TRBV7-6 and TRBJ1-2, with D maybe TRBD1 (6 bases). Trimming removed 4 bases at V and 8 bases at J, with 14 bases between. Germline loops: CDR1 SGHVS, CDR2 FNYEAQ. The CDR3 runs to 13 residues.

The chain couples TRBV7-2 to TRBJ2-7; the match to TRBD2 covers 12 bases. The CDR3 loop spans 14 amino acids. Looked up from germline, CDR1 is SGHTA and CDR2 is FQGNSA. V was clipped by 2 bases and J by 4 bases; unmatched bases: 0. CDR3 coding DNA: TGTGCCAGCAGCTTACTAGCGGGGGGGTACGAGCAGTACGTC. Its protein product is CASSLLAGGYEQYV.

Comments on this clone: The sample has other DNA sequences that encode this CDR3 too. CDR3 sequence: CASSPGQDQPQHF. The CDR3 bases are TGTGCCAGCTCACCAGGGCAGGATCAGCCCCAGCATTTT. The V gene is TRBV18, the J gene TRBJ1-5, with D hard to call. There are 13 residues in the CDR3. Trimming cost V 2 bases and J 5 bases, with 7 bases left between them. CDR1 and CDR2 (germline): KGHSH, LQKENI.